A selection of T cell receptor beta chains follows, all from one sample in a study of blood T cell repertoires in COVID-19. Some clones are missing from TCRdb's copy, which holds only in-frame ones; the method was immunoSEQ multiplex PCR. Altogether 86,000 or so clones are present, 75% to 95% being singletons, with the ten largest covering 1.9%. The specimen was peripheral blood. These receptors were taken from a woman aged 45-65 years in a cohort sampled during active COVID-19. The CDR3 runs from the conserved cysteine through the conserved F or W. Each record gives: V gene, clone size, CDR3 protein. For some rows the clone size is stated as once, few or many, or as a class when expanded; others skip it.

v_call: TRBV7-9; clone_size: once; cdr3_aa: CASSWGQGRNTEAFF
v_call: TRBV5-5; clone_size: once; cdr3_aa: CASSPGQGITDTQYF
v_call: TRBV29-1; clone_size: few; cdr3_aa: CSVGQGDSQPQHF
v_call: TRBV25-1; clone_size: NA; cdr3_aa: CASSENDQRGYQETQYF
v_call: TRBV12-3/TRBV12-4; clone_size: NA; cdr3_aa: CASSPGFNEQFF
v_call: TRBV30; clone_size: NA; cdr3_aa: CAWSVISGGGYTF
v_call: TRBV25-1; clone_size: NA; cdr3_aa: CASSEGGTGRSYNEQFF
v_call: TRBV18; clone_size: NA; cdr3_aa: CASSPSPPNQPQHF
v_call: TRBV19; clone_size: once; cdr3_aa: CASRTGGANVLTF
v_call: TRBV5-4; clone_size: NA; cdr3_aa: CASSPVPDYEQYF
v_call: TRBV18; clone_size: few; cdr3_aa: CASSRSTHRGGGELFF
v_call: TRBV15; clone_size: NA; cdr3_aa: CATSKDLYNEQFF
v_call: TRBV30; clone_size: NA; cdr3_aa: CAWGTRGAFF
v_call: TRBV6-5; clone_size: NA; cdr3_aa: CASSGFGEQFF
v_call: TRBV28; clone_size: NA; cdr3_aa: CASRRAGQGAVETQYF
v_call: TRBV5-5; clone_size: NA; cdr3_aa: CASSFRPQGRAPTQYF
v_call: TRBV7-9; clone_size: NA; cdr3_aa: CASSEPGTPGNTIYF
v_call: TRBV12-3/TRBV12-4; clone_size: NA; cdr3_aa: CASRVSGSTEAFF
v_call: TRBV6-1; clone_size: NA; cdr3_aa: CASSEAPGAYNEQFF
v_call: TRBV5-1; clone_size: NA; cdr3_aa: CASRRTGGNYNEQFF
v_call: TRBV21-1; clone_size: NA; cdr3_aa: CASSKPGVAGARYNEQFF
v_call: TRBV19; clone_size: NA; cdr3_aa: CASTRDRGLYTEAFF
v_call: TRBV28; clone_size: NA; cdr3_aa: CASSPGQAGKETQYF
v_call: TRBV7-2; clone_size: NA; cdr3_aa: CASSLGTRAYNEQFF
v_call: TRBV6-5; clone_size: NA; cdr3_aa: CASSRGLLNTGELFF
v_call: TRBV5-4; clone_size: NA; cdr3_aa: CASKPGQGSRYTEAFF
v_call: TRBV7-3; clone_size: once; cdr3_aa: CASSPLPAGAYNEQFF
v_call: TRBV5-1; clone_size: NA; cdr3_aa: CASSFSGSKADTQYF
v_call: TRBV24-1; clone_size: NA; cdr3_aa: CATPRKGQGRELSWFYEQYF
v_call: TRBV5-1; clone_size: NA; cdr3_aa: CASSGGSGSNTDTQYF
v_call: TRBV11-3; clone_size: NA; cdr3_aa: CASSQGQSSLTNEKLFF
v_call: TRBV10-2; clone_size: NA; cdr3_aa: CASSPGTSGGLGETQYF
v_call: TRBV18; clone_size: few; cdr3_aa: CASSPPLSGVGYTF
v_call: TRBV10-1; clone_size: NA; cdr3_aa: CASSGADGADTQYF
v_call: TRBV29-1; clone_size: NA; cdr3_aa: CSVEEAGVGTDTQYF
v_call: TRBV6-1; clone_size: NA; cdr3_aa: CASSEIRGGSGNTIYF
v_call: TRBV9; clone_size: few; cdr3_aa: CASSVATQGRNSPLHF
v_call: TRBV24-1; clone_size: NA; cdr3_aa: CATSPGQGAGQPQHF
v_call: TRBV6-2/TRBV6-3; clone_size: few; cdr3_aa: CASSGGQVRTDTQYF
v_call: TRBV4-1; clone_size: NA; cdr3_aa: CASSVGQSNSPLHF
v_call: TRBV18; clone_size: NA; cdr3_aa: CASSIQGGQETQYF
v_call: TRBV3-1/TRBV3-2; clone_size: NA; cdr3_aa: CASSQDTSGGAVQFF
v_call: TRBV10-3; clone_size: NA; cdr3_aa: CATSTSSQETQYF
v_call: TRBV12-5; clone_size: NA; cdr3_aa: CASNSGRSYNEQFF
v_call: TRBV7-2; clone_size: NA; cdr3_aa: CASSLVSSLRQDRYGYTF
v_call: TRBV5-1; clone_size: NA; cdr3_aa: CASSLGGTNQPQHF
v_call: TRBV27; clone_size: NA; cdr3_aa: CASSAVSRNTEAFF
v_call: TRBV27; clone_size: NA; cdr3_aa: CASSFFAGELFF
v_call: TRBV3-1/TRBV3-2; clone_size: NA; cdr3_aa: CASSRGIPLAKNIQYF
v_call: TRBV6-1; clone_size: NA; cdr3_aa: CASSESIGVSNQPQHF
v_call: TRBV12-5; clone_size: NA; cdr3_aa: CASGLVQGGVLDIQYF
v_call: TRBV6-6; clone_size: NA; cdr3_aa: CASRREGTDTQYF
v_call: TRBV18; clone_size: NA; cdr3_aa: CASSLVTSTGELFF
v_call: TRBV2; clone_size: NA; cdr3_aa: CASSVGRDYGYTF
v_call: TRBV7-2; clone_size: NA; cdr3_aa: CASSLWGGSGGWEQYF
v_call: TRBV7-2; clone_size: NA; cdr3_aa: CASSGLRDIGNGYTF
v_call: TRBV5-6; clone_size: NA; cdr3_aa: CASSFWAGPGQPQHF